This section outlines one T cell receptor beta chain sequence together with its context. Its specificity is not known. This may arise from a read error, as a much more abundant clone is one base away. This specimen comes from a study of regulatory T cells in long-lasting Graves disease. This CDR3 region has 14 residues. Germline values: CDR1 DFQATT, CDR2 SNEGSKA (reference sequence). Arm-PCR of CDR3 regions and iRepertoire HTBI primers were used to build TCR beta libraries. TCRdb itself ran the multiplex PCR reads through MiXCR, one entry per CDR3 protein. The data show under 300,000 distinct CDR3 sequences, just over 20% seen once. Regarding the study as a whole: Among samples with persistent disease, TRBV28, TRBJ1-2 and TRBJ2-5 were favored. Comparison showed that persistent patients shared more public clonotypes (roughly 2,700) than new patients (around 1,000).

Time point: newly diagnosed GD, antithyroid drugs for less than 3 months. Following extraction of RNA from PBMCs, that RNA was used to make the TCR library. The patient group derived from an endocrinology department in Xi'an, China. Peripheral blood, 8.5 to 10 milliliters per patient, was collected in EDTA tubes. J is TRBJ2-7 and V is TRBV20-1; 7 positions agree with TRBD2. The TCR originated in a female donor with Graves disease. The sample in question was peripheral blood mononuclear cells (PBMCs), obtained at new diagnosis, from a patient treated with antithyroid drugs. The CDR3 here is CSATRDAGDYGQYF. CDR3 nucleotides: TGCAGTGCAACTAGGGATGCGGGGGACTACGGGCAGTACTTC.